The 9 T cell receptor beta chains listed next were all sequenced from one sample in a study of shared clonotypes between healthy human individuals. Repertoires were generated with immunoSEQ multiplex PCR, while TCRdb's copy carries only in-frame clones and drops some. The sample holds about 2.2 million clones; about 92% are singletons and the top ten take around 1.7%. It was CD45RO-negative cells, positively selected for CCR7, that made up naive CD8 cells, with terminally differentiated effector memory CD45RA+ cells excluded. Sample: naive CD8+ T cells from PBMCs. These TCRs come from a young man in good health. Some clones in this sample may be carry-over from other donors' samples.

This clone was seen ten or more times. The rearrangement joins TRBV6-1 to TRBJ2-7; D may be TRBD2 (5 bases). V lost 1 base to trimming and J lost 0 bases, with 10 bases between them. This CDR3 has 15 amino acids. Germline values: CDR1 MNHNS, CDR2 SASEGT. CDR3 DNA sequence: TGTGCCAGCAGTGAAGGGCGGGCCGTCTCCTACGAGCAGTACTTC. This codes for CASSEGRAVSYEQYF.

The chain employs TRBV10-3 and TRBJ2-1, with 7 positions matching TRBD2. The V gene's germline CDR1 is ENHRY and CDR2 SYGVKD. V dropped 4 bases and J dropped 5; count of bases not matched to a gene: 2. The CDR3 runs 13 residues. The CDR3 sequence is CAISGGTNNEQFF. The CDR3 DNA reads TGTGCCATCAGTGGAGGGACTAACAATGAGCAGTTCTTC.

The chain recombines TRBV4-2 with TRBJ2-7, with TRBD2 as a possible D gene (5 bases). The CDR3 extends over 16 amino acids. Looked up from germline, CDR1 is LGHNA and CDR2 is YNFKEQ. V was shortened by 0 bases and J by 2 bases, with 14 bases between the two germline ends. The CDR3 loop reads CASSQEVGGRAYEQYF. DNA of the CDR3: TGTGCCAGCAGCCAAGAGGTAGGAGGAAGGGCCTACGAGCAGTACTTC.

This chain links TRBV9 with TRBJ1-3, with TRBD1 matching 7 bases. This CDR3 comprises 15 residues. CDR1 and CDR2 from the germline V gene are SGDLS and YYNGEE. V trimming: 3 bases; J trimming: 0 bases; junction bases outside the gene matches: 3. The CDR3 DNA follows: TGTGCCAGCAGCGCGGGGGACAGCTCTGGAAACACCATATATTTT. Its protein is CASSAGDSSGNTIYF.

This clone was observed a single time. The genes are TRBV10-1 and TRBJ2-7; D gene ambiguous. The CDR3 extends over 15 amino acids. Germline V gene data show CDR1 as WNHNN and CDR2 as SYGVQD (reference sequence). V was pared by 3 bases and J by 5 bases, with 17 bases between. The CDR3 loop reads CASSENGSSRDEQYF. In DNA form, the CDR3 reads TGCGCCAGCAGTGAAAATGGTTCTTCTAGGGACGAGCAGTACTTC.

The rearrangement uses TRBV19 and TRBJ1-1, with 11 bases that match TRBD1. V lost 5 bases and J lost 3; bases outside the gene matches: 11. The CDR3 is made up of 17 amino acids. Germline V gene data show CDR1 as LNHDA and CDR2 as SQIVND (reference sequence). Here the CDR3 reads CASSARTGGFRDTEAFF. CDR3 coding DNA: TGTGCCAGTAGTGCCCGGACAGGGGGCTTTAGGGACACTGAAGCTTTCTTT.

Points on this clone: Additional DNA sequences in this sample encode the identical CDR3. This chain links TRBV29-1 with TRBJ2-7; TRBD1 aligns across 8 bases. Germline CDR1 and CDR2: SQVTM and ANQGSEA. The CDR3 sequence is 13 residues long. The J segment lost 2 bases and the V segment lost 7 bases, leaving 7 bases of the junction unmatched. The CDR3 bases are TGCAGCGCCGGGACAGGCCTTGCCTACGAGCAGTACTTC. It codes for CSAGTGLAYEQYF.

V usage is TRBV27 and J usage is TRBJ2-6, with a weak D call TRBD1 (5 bases). From germline, CDR1 is MNHEY and CDR2 SMNVEV (reference sequence). Trimming shortened V by 4 bases and J by 1 base, and 8 bases separated the two germline ends. This CDR3 is built from 15 residues. This CDR3 reads CASSSSGSGANVLTF. For the CDR3, the DNA is TGTGCCAGCAGTTCCTCAGGGTCTGGGGCCAACGTCCTGACTTTC.

The genes are TRBV11-2 and TRBJ2-3; 7 bases align to TRBD2. There are 16 residues in the CDR3. J lost 1 base, V lost 7 bases, and 11 bases had no gene match. Germline V gene lookup returns CDR1 SGHAT and CDR2 FQNNGV. The CDR3 DNA reads TGTGCCAGCAACCCGGGAGGCGGGCGGCGCACAGATACGCAGTATTTT. This codes for CASNPGGGRRTDTQYF.